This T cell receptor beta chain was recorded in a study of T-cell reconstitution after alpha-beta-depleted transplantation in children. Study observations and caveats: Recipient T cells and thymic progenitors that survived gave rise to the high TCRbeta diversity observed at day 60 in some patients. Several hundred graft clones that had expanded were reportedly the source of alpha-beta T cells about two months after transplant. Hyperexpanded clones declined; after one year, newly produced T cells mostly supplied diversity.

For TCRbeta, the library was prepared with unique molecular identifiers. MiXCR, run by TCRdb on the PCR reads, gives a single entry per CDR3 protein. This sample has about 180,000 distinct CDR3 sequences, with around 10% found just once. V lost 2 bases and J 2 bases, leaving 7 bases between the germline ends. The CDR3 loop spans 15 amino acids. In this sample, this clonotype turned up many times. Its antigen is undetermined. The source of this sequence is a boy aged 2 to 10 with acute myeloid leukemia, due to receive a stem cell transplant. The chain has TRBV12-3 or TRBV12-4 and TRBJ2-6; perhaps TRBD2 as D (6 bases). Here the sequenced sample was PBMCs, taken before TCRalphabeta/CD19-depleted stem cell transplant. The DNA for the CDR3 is TGTGCCAGCAGTTTATCGGGGGCTGGGGCCAACGTCCTGACTTTC. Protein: CASSLSGAGANVLTF.